The 25 T cell receptor beta chains listed next were all sequenced from one sample in a study of T cell responses to AZD1222 COVID-19 vaccine. Some clones are missing from TCRdb's copy, which holds only in-frame ones; the method was immunoSEQ multiplex PCR. Found here are 100,000 to 110,000 clones, 88% of them singletons; the top ten hold about 1.7%. The sample consisted of peripheral blood, taken on day 0 of AZD1222 vaccination. All receptors come from an adult in good health.

The rearrangement joins TRBV5-5 to TRBJ2-3, with D possibly TRBD2 on 6 matching bases. The CDR3 loop spans 16 amino acids. From germline, CDR1 is SGHKS and CDR2 YYEKEE (reference sequence). Trimming left V 3 bases short and J 2 bases short, with 16 bases between. For the CDR3, the DNA is TGTGCCAGCAGCTGGGGCGGGGAGGATCTCACAGATACGCAGTATTTT. Protein: CASSWGGEDLTDTQYF.

The rearrangement joins TRBV28 to TRBJ1-5; D is perhaps TRBD1 (5 bases). Germline V gene lookup returns CDR1 MDHEN and CDR2 SYDVKM. CDR3 length: 16 residues. V was pared by 3 bases and J by 6 bases, with 18 bases between. Here the CDR3 DNA reads TGTGCCAGCAGTTTTGAGGGGTCGGTTTTAGGTCAGCCCCAGCATTTT. Translation gives CASSFEGSVLGQPQHF.

The V gene is TRBV6-5, the J gene TRBJ2-6; D gene unclear. This CDR3 region has 14 residues. From germline, CDR1 is MNHEY and CDR2 SVGAGI. V was shortened by 4 bases and J by 0 bases, with 4 bases between the two germline ends. The CDR3 loop reads CASSSNSGANVLTF. The DNA of the CDR3 is TGTGCCAGCAGTTCTAACTCTGGGGCCAACGTCCTGACTTTC.

The chain joins TRBV27 to TRBJ1-2; 9 bases line up with TRBD1. Germline lookup yields CDR1 MNHEY and CDR2 SMNVEV (reference sequence). V lost 3 bases and J lost 2; bases outside the gene matches: 10. This CDR3 has 17 residues. The CDR3 loop reads CASSFFRPGTGNYGYTF. The CDR3 nucleotides are TGTGCCAGCAGTTTTTTCCGCCCCGGGACAGGGAACTATGGCTACACCTTC.

The rearrangement uses TRBV7-8 and TRBJ1-2; D uncertain. Germline-derived CDR1 and CDR2 are SGHVS and FQNEAQ. The CDR3 has 14 residues. V was cut by 0 bases and J by 4 bases, with 9 bases left in between. CDR3 DNA sequence: TGTGCCAGCAGCTTAGCGCAGGAACCCTATGGCTACACCTTC. Its protein is CASSLAQEPYGYTF.

The chain combines TRBV11-2 with TRBJ2-3; D is undetermined. The V end lost 1 base, the J end lost 7 bases, and 3 bases lay between the germline ends. The CDR3 length is 11 residues. Germline V lookup: CDR1 SGHAT, CDR2 FQNNGV. CDR3 region: CASSLGNTQYF. CDR3 coding DNA: TGTGCCAGCAGCTTAGGGAATACGCAGTATTTT.

The rearrangement links TRBV7-8 to TRBJ2-1; D not certain. The CDR3 runs to 18 residues. The germline V gene encodes CDR1 SGHVS and CDR2 FQNEAQ. Trimming stripped 3 bases from V and 3 bases from J, with 21 bases between. CDR3 bases: TGTGCCAGCAGCTTCTTAACGTTAATCCGGACCATCTACAATGAGCAGTTCTTC. Its translation is CASSFLTLIRTIYNEQFF.

CDR3 loop: CASSWDRVNEKLFF. The CDR3 DNA sequence: TGTGCCAGCAGTTGGGACAGGGTAAATGAAAAACTGTTTTTT. The V and J genes are TRBV28 and TRBJ1-4; 9 positions agree with TRBD1. With 4 bases clipped from V and 5 bases from J, the junction kept 2 bases outside the gene matches. The CDR3 totals 14 residues. Germline V CDR1 and CDR2: MDHEN, SYDVKM.

This clone was detected once. This chain connects TRBV7-8 to TRBJ1-5; 7 bases agree with TRBD1. The V segment lost 0 bases and the J segment 0 bases; nucleotides outside the gene matches: 11. CDR3 length: 19 residues. Germline values: CDR1 SGHVS, CDR2 FQNEAQ. Written as DNA, the CDR3 is TGTGCCAGCAGCTTAGCGATCAGGGGGAGATCAGATAGCAATCAGCCCCAGCATTTT. It is translated as CASSLAIRGRSDSNQPQHF.

A single count supports this clone. The chain links TRBV19 to TRBJ2-1, with 9 bases lining up with TRBD2. CDR3 length equals 19 residues. Germline assignment: CDR1 LNHDA and CDR2 SQIVND (reference sequence). Trimming at V came to 1 base and at J to 8 bases, leaving 18 bases not matched to a gene. CDR3 nucleotide sequence: TGTGCCAGTAGTATAGGGGGGACTTTGGGGCTAGCGGGATCTCATGAGCAGTTCTTC. Translated: CASSIGGTLGLAGSHEQFF.

The gene calls are TRBV6-4 and TRBJ2-3, with D perhaps matching TRBD2 (6 bases). CDR1 is MRHNA and CDR2 is SNTAGT in the germline V gene. The V end was cut by 0 bases, the J end by 2 bases, with 12 bases between. CDR3 length: 16 residues. CDR3 region: CASSDSRDSYTDTQYF. CDR3 nucleotide sequence: TGTGCCAGCAGTGACTCCCGGGACTCCTACACAGATACGCAGTATTTT.

The chain carries TRBV7-8 and TRBJ2-2; no clear D gene. Germline-derived CDR1 and CDR2 are SGHVS and FQNEAQ. V lost 1 base and J 2 bases, leaving 8 bases between the germline ends. This CDR3 has 15 residues. The CDR3 region has the DNA TGTGCCAGCAGCTTAGGATCCTTCAACACCGGGGAGCTGTTTTTT. This encodes CASSLGSFNTGELFF. The whole variable domain, remainder taken from reference TRBV7-8 and TRBJ2-2, is GAGVSQSPRYKVAKRGQDVALRCDPISGHVSLFWYQQALGQGPEFLTYFQNEAQLDKSGLPSDRFFAERPEGSVSTLKIQRTQQEDSAVYLCASSLGSFNTGELFFGEGSRLTVL.

The chain has TRBV19 and TRBJ2-2, with 10 bases identical to TRBD2. The CDR3 has 17 amino acids. CDR1 and CDR2 (germline): LNHDA, SQIVND (reference sequence). Trimming cost V 1 base and J 1 base; bases outside gene matches: 3. The CDR3: CASSIVRLAGNTGELFF. The CDR3 region has the DNA TGTGCCAGTAGTATAGTAAGACTAGCGGGGAACACCGGGGAGCTGTTTTTT.

V and J are TRBV4-1 and TRBJ1-2; possible D gene TRBD1, 5 bases. V was shortened by 0 bases and J by 5 bases, with 10 bases between the two germline ends. Germline CDR1 and CDR2: MGHRA and YSYEKL. CDR3 size: 14 residues. CDR3 residues: CASSQDRGWYGYTF. Here the CDR3 DNA reads TGCGCCAGCAGCCAAGATCGGGGGTGGTATGGCTACACCTTC.

This rearrangement joins TRBV7-8 to TRBJ2-2; D gene unclear. CDR3 length: 16 residues. V lost 8 bases, J lost 6 bases, and 22 bases lay in between. Germline assignment: CDR1 SGHVS and CDR2 FQNEAQ. The CDR3 DNA reads as TGTGCCAGCCAAATGCGAACTCGCCCTGGGGCCGGGGAGCTGTTTTTT. This encodes CASQMRTRPGAGELFF.

V is TRBV4-1 and J is TRBJ1-1; maybe TRBD1 (5 bases). This CDR3 has 16 residues. From germline, CDR1 is MGHRA and CDR2 YSYEKL. Trimming pared 0 bases from V and 4 bases from J, leaving 15 bases between. The CDR3, as DNA: TGCGCCAGCAGCCAAGAAGCCCGAATGGGGGGCACTGAAGCTTTCTTT. Translated: CASSQEARMGGTEAFF.

This sequence joins TRBV15 and TRBJ1-6; D is perhaps TRBD1 (5 bases). In germline, CDR1 is LNHNV, CDR2 YYDKDF (reference sequence). The V gene lost 5 bases and the J gene lost 6 bases, with 17 bases spanning the gap. The CDR3 has 16 residues. This CDR3 is CATSVDAGSTNSPLHF. The CDR3 DNA is TGTGCCACCAGCGTGGACGCAGGGTCTACTAATTCACCCCTCCACTTT.

This clone was detected only once. The J gene is TRBJ2-7, the V gene TRBV10-2; TRBD2 is a possible D gene (6 bases). In germline, CDR1 is WSHSY, CDR2 SAAADI. The CDR3 has 20 amino acids. Trimming removed 0 bases from V and 0 bases from J, with 24 bases in between. CDR3 residues: CASSESYMGLAPLYSYEQYF. The CDR3 DNA is TGCGCCAGCAGTGAGTCGTACATGGGGCTAGCGCCTCTATACTCCTACGAGCAGTACTTC.

A few counts support this clone. The rearrangement joins TRBV4-2 to TRBJ2-1; 9 positions match TRBD2. This CDR3 contains 14 residues. Unmatched junction bases numbered 2, after V lost 4 bases and J lost 4 bases. CDR1 is LGHNA, CDR2 YNFKEQ, per germline. The CDR3 bases are TGTGCCAGCAGCCCGAGCGGGAGGTACAATGAGCAGTTCTTC. As protein: CASSPSGRYNEQFF.

The count of this clone is one. The chain joins TRBV10-3 to TRBJ1-5; D ambiguous. The CDR3 is made up of 15 amino acids. Trimming cost V 2 bases and J 3 bases, with 11 bases left between them. CDR1 is ENHRY, CDR2 SYGVKD, per germline. CDR3 residues: CAISEGFRDNQPQHF. Here the CDR3 DNA reads TGTGCCATCAGTGAGGGCTTCCGGGACAATCAGCCCCAGCATTTT.

The chain has TRBV7-3 and TRBJ1-1; the match to TRBD1 covers 7 bases. V shed 0 bases, J shed 5 bases, and the junction held 12 bases outside the gene matches. Germline V gene sequence: CDR1 SGHTA, CDR2 FQGTGA. The CDR3 contains 17 residues. CDR3 DNA: TGTGCCAGCAGCTTAACTTCGGGGCAGGGGGTTGGGACTGAAGCTTTCTTT. Translated, it gives CASSLTSGQGVGTEAFF.

The chain joins TRBV6-6 to TRBJ2-1, with D possibly being TRBD1 (6 bases). The V gene's germline CDR1 is MNHNY and CDR2 SVGAGI (reference sequence). This CDR3 is 13 amino acids long. V was trimmed by 5 bases and J by 3 bases, leaving 8 bases between them. The CDR3 DNA reads TGTGCCAGCAGTCCCAGGGGCTACAATGAGCAGTTCTTC. It translates to CASSPRGYNEQFF.

The gene calls are TRBV7-9 and TRBJ2-7; D remains ambiguous. The V end lost 1 base, the J end lost 4 bases, and 2 bases lay between the germline ends. The germline gives CDR1 SEHNR, CDR2 FQNEAQ (reference sequence). CDR3 length: 11 residues. DNA of the CDR3: TGTGCCAGCAGCTTAGAGTACGAGCAGTACTTC. Translation: CASSLEYEQYF.

The J gene is TRBJ2-4, the V gene TRBV15; TRBD2 agrees at 13 bases. Germline-derived CDR1 and CDR2 are LNHNV and YYDKDF (reference sequence). The CDR3 is 14 residues long. V lost 5 bases, J lost 11 bases, and 6 bases stayed unmatched. The CDR3 protein is CATSGGLAGVVQYF. The CDR3 nucleotides read TGTGCCACCAGCGGAGGACTAGCGGGAGTAGTTCAGTACTTC.

The rearrangement links TRBV5-1 to TRBJ1-4, with 11 bases aligning to TRBD1. Germline-derived CDR1 and CDR2 are SGHRS and YFSETQ. This CDR3 is 15 amino acids long. Trimming took 0 bases from V and 7 from J; bases not matched to a gene: 2. The CDR3 region is CASSLGGQGAEKLFF. In nucleotides, the CDR3 is TGCGCCAGCAGCTTGGGCGGACAGGGGGCTGAAAAACTGTTTTTT.